Listed below are T cell receptor beta chains from one sample, sequenced in a study of beta chain features in type 1 diabetes. Produced via immunoSEQ multiplex PCR; TCRdb's table is partial and in-frame only. The sample shows about 330,000 clones, more than 9.5% of them seen only once. The sequencing input was naive CD4+ T cells from blood. These receptors originate from a woman in her twenties or thirties in good health. CDR3s leave out the opening cysteine and the closing phenylalanine or tryptophan. Fields, in order: V gene, J gene, CDR3 protein.

V gene: TRBV29-1
J gene: TRBJ1-1
CDR3 protein: IGRGRSEAF

V gene: TRBV10-3
J gene: TRBJ1-2
CDR3 protein: AILVQGTGVYGYT

V gene: TRBV23-1
J gene: TRBJ2-7
CDR3 protein: ASSQSDRVERGSYEQY

V gene: TRBV5-4
J gene: TRBJ1-1
CDR3 protein: ASSYTGIATEAF

V gene: TRBV18
J gene: TRBJ2-7
CDR3 protein: ASSPLANSYEQY

V gene: TRBV2
J gene: TRBJ1-1
CDR3 protein: ASSTDLTGPEAF

V gene: TRBV25-1
J gene: TRBJ2-2
CDR3 protein: ASNPRTGSNTGELF

V gene: TRBV6-1
J gene: TRBJ2-3
CDR3 protein: ASSPWGQLTDTQY

V gene: TRBV10-3
J gene: TRBJ2-1
CDR3 protein: AISERGGQGSNEQF

V gene: TRBV15
J gene: TRBJ1-5
CDR3 protein: ATSSGTGGNQPQH

V gene: TRBV4-3
J gene: TRBJ2-1
CDR3 protein: ASSQDETSGRTSF

V gene: TRBV7-2
J gene: TRBJ2-4
CDR3 protein: ASSLGSGLAENIQY

V gene: TRBV11-1
J gene: TRBJ1-1
CDR3 protein: ASSLNRENTEAF

V gene: TRBV30
J gene: TRBJ2-7
CDR3 protein: ACRLSYEQY

V gene: TRBV10-3
J gene: TRBJ2-4
CDR3 protein: AISEFQGRDVESKNIQY

V gene: TRBV28
J gene: TRBJ2-1
CDR3 protein: ASSEGQGAYNEQF